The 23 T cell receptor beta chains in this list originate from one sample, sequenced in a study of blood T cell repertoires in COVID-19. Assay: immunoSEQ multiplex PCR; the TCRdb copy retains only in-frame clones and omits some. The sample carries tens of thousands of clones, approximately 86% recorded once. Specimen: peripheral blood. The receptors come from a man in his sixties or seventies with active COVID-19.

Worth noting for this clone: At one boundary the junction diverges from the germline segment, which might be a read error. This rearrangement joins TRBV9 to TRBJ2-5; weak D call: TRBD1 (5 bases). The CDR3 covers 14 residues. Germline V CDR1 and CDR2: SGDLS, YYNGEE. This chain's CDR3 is CASSSNWGQGTQYF. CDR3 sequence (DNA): TGTGCCAGCAGCTCAAACTGGGGCCAAGGGACCCAGTACTTC.

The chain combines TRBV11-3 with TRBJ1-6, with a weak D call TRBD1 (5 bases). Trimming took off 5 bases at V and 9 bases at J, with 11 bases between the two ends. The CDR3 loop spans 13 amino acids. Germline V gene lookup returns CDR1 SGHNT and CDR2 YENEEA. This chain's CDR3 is CASSRDFRSPLHF. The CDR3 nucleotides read TGTGCCAGCAGCCGGGACTTTCGTTCACCCCTCCACTTT. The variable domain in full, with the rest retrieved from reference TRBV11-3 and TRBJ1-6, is EAGVVQSPRYKIIEKKQPVAFWCNPISGHNTLYWYLQNLGQGPELLIRYENEEAVDDSQLPKDRFSAERLKGVDSTLKIQPAELGDSAVYLCASSRDFRSPLHFGNGTRLTVT.

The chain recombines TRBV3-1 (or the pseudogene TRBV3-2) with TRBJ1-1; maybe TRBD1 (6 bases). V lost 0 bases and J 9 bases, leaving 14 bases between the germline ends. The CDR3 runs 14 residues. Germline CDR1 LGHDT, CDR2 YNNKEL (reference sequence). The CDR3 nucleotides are TGTGCCAGCAGCCAAGATTACAGGGCAGACCAAGCTTTCTTT. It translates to CASSQDYRADQAFF.

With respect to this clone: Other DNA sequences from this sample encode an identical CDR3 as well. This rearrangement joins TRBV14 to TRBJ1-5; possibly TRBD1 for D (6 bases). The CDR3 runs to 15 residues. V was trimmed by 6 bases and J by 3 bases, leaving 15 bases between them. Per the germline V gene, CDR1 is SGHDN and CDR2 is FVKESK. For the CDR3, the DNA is TGTGCCAGCAGTGCCAGCCAGGGGTTCAATCAGCCCCAGCATTTT. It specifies CASSASQGFNQPQHF.

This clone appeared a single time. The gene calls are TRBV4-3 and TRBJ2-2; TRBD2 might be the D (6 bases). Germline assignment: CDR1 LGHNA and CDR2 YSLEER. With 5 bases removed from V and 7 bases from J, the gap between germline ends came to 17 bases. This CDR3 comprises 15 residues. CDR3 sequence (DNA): TGCGCCAGCAGCGGGGGGATCAGGGAATTCGGGGAGCTGTTTTTT. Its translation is CASSGGIREFGELFF.

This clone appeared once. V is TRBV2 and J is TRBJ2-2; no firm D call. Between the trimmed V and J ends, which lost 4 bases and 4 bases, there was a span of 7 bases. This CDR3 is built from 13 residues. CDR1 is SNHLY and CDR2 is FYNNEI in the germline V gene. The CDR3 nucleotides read TGTGCCAGCAGTGGTGCGATCACCGGGGAGCTGTTTTTT. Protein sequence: CASSGAITGELFF.

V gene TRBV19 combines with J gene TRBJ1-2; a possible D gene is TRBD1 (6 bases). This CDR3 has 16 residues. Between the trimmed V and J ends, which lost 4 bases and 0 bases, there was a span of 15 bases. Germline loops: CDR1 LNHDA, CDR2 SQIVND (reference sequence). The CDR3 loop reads CASSRNTGPPNYGYTF. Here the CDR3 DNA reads TGTGCCAGTAGTAGGAATACAGGGCCCCCTAACTATGGCTACACCTTC.

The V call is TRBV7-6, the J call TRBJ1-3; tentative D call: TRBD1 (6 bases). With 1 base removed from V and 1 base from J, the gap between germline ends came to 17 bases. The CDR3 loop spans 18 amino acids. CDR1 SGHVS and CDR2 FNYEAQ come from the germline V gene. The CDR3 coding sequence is TGTGCCAGCAGCTTAGGAGCGGGGCAGGGGTCGTCTGGAAACACCATATATTTT. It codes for CASSLGAGQGSSGNTIYF.

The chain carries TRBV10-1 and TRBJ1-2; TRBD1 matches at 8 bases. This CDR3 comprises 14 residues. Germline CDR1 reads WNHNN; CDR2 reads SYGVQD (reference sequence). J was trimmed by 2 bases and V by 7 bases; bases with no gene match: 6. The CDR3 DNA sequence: TGCGCCAGCACCCATGGACAGGGCAACTATGGCTACACCTTC. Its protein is CASTHGQGNYGYTF.

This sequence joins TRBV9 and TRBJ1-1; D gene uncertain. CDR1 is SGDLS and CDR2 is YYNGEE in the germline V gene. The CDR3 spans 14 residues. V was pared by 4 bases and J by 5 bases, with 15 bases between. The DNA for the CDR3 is TGTGCCAGCAGCCCCCGGGGAGGAAGGACTGAAGCTTTCTTT. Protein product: CASSPRGGRTEAFF. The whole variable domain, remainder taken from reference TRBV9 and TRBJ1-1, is DSGVTQTPKHLITATGQRVTLRCSPRSGDLSVYWYQQSLDQGLQFLIQYYNGEERAKGNILERFSAQQFPDLHSELNLSSLELGDSALYFCASSPRGGRTEAFFGQGTRLTVV.

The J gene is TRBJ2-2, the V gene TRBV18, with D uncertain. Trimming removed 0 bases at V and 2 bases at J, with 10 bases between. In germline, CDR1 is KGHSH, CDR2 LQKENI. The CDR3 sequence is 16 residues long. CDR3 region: CASSPPGAANTGELFF. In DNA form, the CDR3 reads TGTGCCAGCTCACCACCGGGCGCTGCTAACACCGGGGAGCTGTTTTTT.

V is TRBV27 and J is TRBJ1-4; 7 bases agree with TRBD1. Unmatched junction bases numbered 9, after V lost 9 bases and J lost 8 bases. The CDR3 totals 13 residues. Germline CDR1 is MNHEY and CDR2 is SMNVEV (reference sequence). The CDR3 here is CASTTGLKEKLFF. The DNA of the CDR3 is TGTGCCAGTACGACAGGGTTAAAGGAAAAACTGTTTTTT.

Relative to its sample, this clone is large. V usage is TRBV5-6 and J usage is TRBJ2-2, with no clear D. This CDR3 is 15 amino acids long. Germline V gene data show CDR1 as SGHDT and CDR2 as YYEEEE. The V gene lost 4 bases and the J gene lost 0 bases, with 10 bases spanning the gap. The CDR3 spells CASSLRFANTGELFF. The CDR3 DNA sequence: TGTGCCAGCAGCCTGAGGTTTGCGAACACCGGGGAGCTGTTTTTT.

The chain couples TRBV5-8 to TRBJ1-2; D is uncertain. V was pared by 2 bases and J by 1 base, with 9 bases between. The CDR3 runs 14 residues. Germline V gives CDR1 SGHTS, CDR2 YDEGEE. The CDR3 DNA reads TGTGCCAGCAGCTTAAGAGTCATTAACTATGGCTACACCTTC. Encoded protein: CASSLRVINYGYTF.

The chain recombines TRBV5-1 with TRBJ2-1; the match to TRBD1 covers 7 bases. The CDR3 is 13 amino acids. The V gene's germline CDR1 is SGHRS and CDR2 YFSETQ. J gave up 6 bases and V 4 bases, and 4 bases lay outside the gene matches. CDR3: CASSPWTGNEQFF. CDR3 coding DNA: TGCGCCAGCAGCCCCTGGACAGGCAATGAGCAGTTCTTC.

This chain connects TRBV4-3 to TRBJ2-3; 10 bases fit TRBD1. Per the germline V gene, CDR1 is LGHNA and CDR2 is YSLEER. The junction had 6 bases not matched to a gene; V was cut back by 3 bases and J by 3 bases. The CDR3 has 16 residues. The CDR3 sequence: CASSHQTGGLTDTQYF. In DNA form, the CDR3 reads TGCGCCAGCAGCCACCAGACAGGGGGCTTGACAGATACGCAGTATTTT.

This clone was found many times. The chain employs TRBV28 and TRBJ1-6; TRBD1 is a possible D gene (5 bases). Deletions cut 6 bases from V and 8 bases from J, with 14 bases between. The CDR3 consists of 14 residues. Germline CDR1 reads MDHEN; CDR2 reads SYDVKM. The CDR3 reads CASSPGTYHSPLHF. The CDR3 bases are TGTGCCAGCAGCCCCGGGACTTATCATTCACCCCTCCACTTT.

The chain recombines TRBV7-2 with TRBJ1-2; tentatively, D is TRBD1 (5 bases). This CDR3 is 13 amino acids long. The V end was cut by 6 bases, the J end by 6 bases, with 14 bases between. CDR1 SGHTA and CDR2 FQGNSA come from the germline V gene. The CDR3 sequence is CASSKGRVDGYTF. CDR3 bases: TGTGCCAGCAGTAAGGGCAGGGTCGATGGCTACACCTTC.

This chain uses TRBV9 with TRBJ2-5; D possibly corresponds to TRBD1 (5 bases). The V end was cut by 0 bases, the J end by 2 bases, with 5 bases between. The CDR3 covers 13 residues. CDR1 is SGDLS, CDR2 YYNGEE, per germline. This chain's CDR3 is CASSVGQQETQYF. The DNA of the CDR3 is TGTGCCAGCAGCGTAGGACAGCAAGAGACCCAGTACTTC. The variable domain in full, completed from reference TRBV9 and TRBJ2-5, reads DSGVTQTPKHLITATGQRVTLRCSPRSGDLSVYWYQQSLDQGLQFLIQYYNGEERAKGNILERFSAQQFPDLHSELNLSSLELGDSALYFCASSVGQQETQYFGPGTRLLVL.

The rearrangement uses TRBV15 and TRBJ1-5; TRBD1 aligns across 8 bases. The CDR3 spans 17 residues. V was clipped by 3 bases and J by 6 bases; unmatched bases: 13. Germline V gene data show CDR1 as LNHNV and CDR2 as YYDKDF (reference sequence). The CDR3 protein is CATSSKPRDRRGQPQHF. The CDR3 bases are TGTGCCACCAGCAGTAAACCCCGGGACAGGCGGGGTCAGCCCCAGCATTTT.

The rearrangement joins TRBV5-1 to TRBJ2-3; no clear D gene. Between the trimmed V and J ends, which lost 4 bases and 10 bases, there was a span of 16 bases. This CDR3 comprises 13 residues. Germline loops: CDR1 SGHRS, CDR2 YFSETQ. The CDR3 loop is CASSLSALEAQYF. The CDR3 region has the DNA TGCGCCAGCAGCCTCAGTGCTCTCGAAGCGCAGTATTTT.

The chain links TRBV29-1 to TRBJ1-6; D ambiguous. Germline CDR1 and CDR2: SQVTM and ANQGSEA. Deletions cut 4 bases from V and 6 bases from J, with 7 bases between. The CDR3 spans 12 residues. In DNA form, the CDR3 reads TGCAGCGTTGGTAACATTAATTCACCCCTCCACTTT. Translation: CSVGNINSPLHF.

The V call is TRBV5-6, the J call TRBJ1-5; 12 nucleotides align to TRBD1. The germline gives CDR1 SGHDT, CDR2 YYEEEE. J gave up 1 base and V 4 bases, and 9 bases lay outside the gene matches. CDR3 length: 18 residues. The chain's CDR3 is CASSQVGTGGFSNQPQHF. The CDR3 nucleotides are TGTGCCAGCAGCCAAGTAGGGACAGGGGGCTTCAGCAATCAGCCCCAGCATTTT.